A selection of T cell receptor beta chains follows, all from one sample in a study of T cell repertoires in cytomegalovirus infection. A single record per CDR3 protein comes from TCRdb applying MiXCR to the reads. The data show around 450,000 distinct CDR3 sequences, with about 33% seen just once and approximately 13% held by the top ten. Source material: PBMCs. These receptors all come from a human donor in good health (CMV status not recorded). Some clones in this sample may be carry-over from other donors' samples. CDR3s include the opening cysteine and the closing phenylalanine or tryptophan. D genes are given only for firm matches. Clone size is given for some rows only: seen once, a few or many times, or a class if the clone is expanded.

j_call | v_call | clone_size | cdr3_length | d_call | cdr3_aa | cdr3_nt
TRBJ1-4 | TRBV5-6 | - | 15 | - | CASSAVVSANEKLFF | TGTGCCAGCAGCGCGGTGGTGTCAGCGAATGAAAAACTGTTTTTT
TRBJ2-7 | TRBV6-5 | few | 14 | TRBD1 | CASTNTDRAYEQYF | TGTGCCAGCACAAATACCGACAGGGCCTACGAGCAGTACTTC
TRBJ2-3 | TRBV24-1 | - | 15 | TRBD1 | CATSDLTGVADTQYF | TGTGCCACCAGTGATCTGACAGGGGTGGCAGATACGCAGTATTTT
TRBJ1-1 | TRBV7-2 | many | 12 | TRBD1 | CASSWTGVEAFF | TGTGCCAGCAGCTGGACAGGGGTTGAAGCTTTCTTT
TRBJ1-1 | TRBV6-2/TRBV6-3 | - | 16 | TRBD1 | CASSYSRTGSNTEAFF | TGTGCCAGCAGTTACTCCCGGACAGGTTCGAACACTGAAGCTTTCTTT
TRBJ2-3 | TRBV2 | few | 15 | TRBD1 | CASSGRDRGADTQYF | TGTGCCAGCAGTGGCCGGGACAGGGGTGCGGATACGCAGTATTTT
TRBJ2-2 | TRBV7-8 | many | 14 | - | CASGAGAYTGELFF | TGTGCCAGCGGGGCGGGGGCATACACCGGGGAGCTGTTTTTT
TRBJ1-5 | TRBV20-1 | few | 15 | - | CSARNLPGPNQPQHF | TGCAGTGCTAGAAACCTCCCGGGTCCTAATCAGCCCCAGCATTTT
TRBJ1-2 | TRBV4-2 | many | 15 | - | CASSQESSGIYGYTF | TGTGCCAGCAGCCAAGAATCGAGTGGGATCTATGGCTACACCTTC
TRBJ2-3 | TRBV7-8 | few | 20 | TRBD2 | CASSRRLAGALPSRTDTQYF | TGTGCCAGCAGCCGACGACTAGCGGGGGCACTCCCCTCCCGCACAGATACGCAGTATTTT
TRBJ1-5 | TRBV10-3 | - | 14 | TRBD1 | CAISPDRGGQPQHF | TGTGCCATCAGCCCCGACAGGGGAGGTCAGCCCCAGCATTTT
TRBJ1-2 | TRBV6-1 | few | 14 | TRBD1 | CASSEFPGQYGYTF | TGTGCCAGCAGTGAATTCCCGGGACAGTATGGCTACACCTTC
TRBJ2-1 | TRBV7-2 | - | 15 | - | CAEAGVGGPENEQFF | TGTGCCGAAGCAGGGGTGGGGGGCCCGGAAAATGAGCAGTTCTTC
TRBJ1-4 | TRBV6-5 | once | 15 | TRBD1 | CASSDLQGPDEKLFF | TGTGCCAGCAGTGACCTACAGGGGCCGGATGAAAAACTGTTTTTT